These 2 T cell receptor beta chains were sequenced from one sample in a study of regulatory T cells in long-lasting Graves disease. Time point indicated: newly diagnosed GD, antithyroid drugs for less than 3 months. Extracted RNA from PBMCs served as the source of the TCR library. Library construction for TCR beta used iRepertoire HTBI primers and Arm-PCR of CDR3 regions. TCRdb re-called the multiplex PCR reads through MiXCR, storing one row per CDR3 protein. The sample has hundreds of thousands of distinct CDR3 sequences; roughly 15% are singletons. The data also belong to a second study, concerning T cells in Graves' hyperthyroidism and ophthalmopathy.

This specimen consisted of peripheral blood mononuclear cells (PBMCs), obtained at new diagnosis, from a patient treated with antithyroid drugs. These receptors originate from a young woman with Graves disease.

At least ten counts were recorded for this clonotype. The CDR3 sequence is CSVAGTSGPGSWYEQYF. DNA of the CDR3: TGCAGCGTTGCCGGGACTAGCGGCCCCGGGTCGTGGTACGAGCAGTACTTC. This chain links TRBV29-1 with TRBJ2-7; 11 nucleotides agree with TRBD2. CDR3 length equals 17 residues. The V and J ends lost 4 bases and 4 bases, in that order; junction bases with no gene match: 15. The germline V gene has CDR1 SQVTM and CDR2 ANQGSEA.

This chain links TRBV3-1 with TRBJ2-1; 9 bases align to TRBD1. J gave up 5 bases and V 4 bases, and 9 bases lay outside the gene matches. This CDR3 contains 16 residues. The germline gives CDR1 LGHDT, CDR2 YNNKEL (reference sequence). The CDR3 DNA follows: TGTGCCAGCAGCCGTCCGGGACAGGGCCAGAACAATGAGCAGTTCTTC. Amino acids: CASSRPGQGQNNEQFF.